The 5 T cell receptor beta chains in this list originate from one sample, sequenced in a study of OX40 agonist ivuxolimab in advanced cancers. The method behind the library was the immunoSEQ multiplex PCR assay. Entries here come from immuneACCESS through TCRdb and include only in-frame sequences with V and J called. Some clones fail to appear in such tables; in the studies checked, an unresolved V gene covers under half of the shortfall, and the cause of the remainder is unknown. The sample records about 33,000 clones, approximately 80% of which are singletons. Under 30% of the sample belongs to the ten largest clones. Sequencing used CD4+ or CD8+ T cells sorted from blood, obtained in a trial of the OX40 agonist ivuxolimab. Receptors were obtained from an adult with an advanced solid tumor such as melanoma, head and neck, liver or kidney cancer.

The chain has TRBV5-6 and TRBJ2-3, with D tentatively TRBD1 (6 bases). The V and J ends lost 0 bases and 2 bases respectively, with 10 bases between them. CDR3 length equals 15 residues. Germline V CDR1 and CDR2: SGHDT, YYEEEE. CDR3 residues: CASSLDAGATDTQYF. The CDR3 DNA sequence: TGTGCCAGCAGCTTGGACGCAGGGGCCACAGATACGCAGTATTTT.

The chain employs TRBV11-1 and TRBJ2-1, with 8 bases lining up with TRBD2. Per germline, CDR1 SGHAT and CDR2 FQDESV (reference sequence). The CDR3 consists of 15 residues. Trimming at V came to 1 base and at J to 6 bases, leaving 5 bases not matched to a gene. The CDR3, as DNA: TGTGCCAGCAGCTTAGGAGAGACTAGCGTCAATGAGCAGTTCTTC. Encoded protein: CASSLGETSVNEQFF.

This clone is medium-sized (0.01 to 0.1%). This chain joins TRBV19 and TRBJ1-5; 9 bases are a match to TRBD1. Germline V gene lookup returns CDR1 LNHDA and CDR2 SQIVND (reference sequence). V lost 6 bases, J lost 5 bases, and 5 bases stayed unmatched. The CDR3 is 14 amino acids. The CDR3 here is CASSTGTGHQPQHF. DNA for the CDR3: TGTGCCAGTAGCACCGGGACAGGGCATCAGCCCCAGCATTTT.

This chain links TRBV7-3 with TRBJ2-5; no clear D. From germline, CDR1 is SGHTA and CDR2 FQGTGA. There are 15 residues in the CDR3. Between the trimmed V and J ends, which lost 1 base and 3 bases, there was a span of 12 bases. The CDR3 DNA reads TGTGCCAGCAGCTTAATGTCGGGCAGAAAAGAGACCCAGTACTTC. It yields the protein CASSLMSGRKETQYF.

Of note for this clone: The CDR3 carries no conserved terminal phenylalanine or tryptophan, so it likely arises from a read error. The limits of the CDR3 on the DNA are not certain, so only TCRdb's listed CDR3 is given. V gene TRBV5-3 combines with J gene TRBJ1-1. TRBV5-3 is sorted into the ORF group, with uncertain function. Ends included, the CDR3 has 10 residues. The CDR3 loop reads CARSLGRSAP.